These T cell receptor beta chains were read from a single sample in a study of blood T cell repertoires in COVID-19. The protocol was immunoSEQ multiplex PCR, while the TCRdb copy is restricted to in-frame clones and leaves out a portion. The data contain 200,000 to 250,000 clones, more than 85% of them singletons. The sequenced sample was peripheral blood. The receptor source for this set is a man between 60 and 75 years old with COVID-19, enrolled during active disease. The CDR3 runs from the conserved cysteine through the conserved F or W. The order of the fields is J gene, CDR3 length, D gene, clone size, V gene, CDR3 protein, CDR3 DNA. The D gene is left open where the match is weak. Clone size appears in some rows only: once, few, many, or a class for an expanded clone.

TRBJ1-3,15,NA,NA,TRBV9,CASNMEEFSGNTIYF,TGTGCCAGCAATATGGAGGAGTTCTCTGGAAACACCATATATTTT
TRBJ1-4,16,TRBD1,NA,TRBV7-9,CASSLRSGTGIEKLFF,TGTGCCAGCAGCTTACGATCCGGGACAGGGATCGAAAAACTGTTTTTT
TRBJ1-4,14,NA,NA,TRBV7-2,CASRRGHANEKLFF,TGTGCCAGCAGACGCGGACACGCTAATGAAAAACTGTTTTTT
TRBJ2-3,15,NA,NA,TRBV7-2,CASSSRGARGDTQYF,TGTGCCAGCAGCTCACGGGGGGCGAGGGGAGATACGCAGTATTTT
TRBJ2-2,15,TRBD1,NA,TRBV11-3,CASSLQGANTGELFF,TGTGCCAGCAGCTTACAGGGGGCGAACACCGGGGAGCTGTTTTTT
TRBJ1-2,9,NA,NA,TRBV7-9,CASSSKFTF,TGTGCCAGCAGTTCAAAATTCACCTTC
TRBJ1-2,13,NA,NA,TRBV12-3/TRBV12-4,CASSTGPMPGYTF,TGTGCCAGTTCGACAGGCCCGATGCCTGGCTACACCTTC
TRBJ1-1,16,NA,NA,TRBV5-1,CASKGRQGSLNTEAFF,TGCGCCAGCAAGGGTAGGCAGGGGAGTTTGAACACTGAAGCTTTCTTT
TRBJ1-3,17,TRBD1,NA,TRBV4-3,CASSRSLGTGAGNTIYF,TGCGCCAGCAGCCGATCCCTCGGGACAGGGGCTGGAAACACCATATATTTT
TRBJ2-7,12,NA,few,TRBV15,CATGRVTGEQYF,TGTGCCACCGGCCGGGTAACGGGGGAGCAGTACTTC
TRBJ2-7,15,NA,once,TRBV5-1,CASSPDIPSSYEQYF,TGCGCCAGCAGCCCGGACATTCCTAGCTCCTACGAGCAGTACTTC
TRBJ2-7,17,TRBD1,NA,TRBV24-1,CATTSSTRQGDYDEQYF,TGTGCCACCACCTCGTCAACGAGACAGGGGGACTACGACGAGCAGTACTTC
TRBJ2-1,13,NA,NA,TRBV5-1,CASSQKSVSEQFF,TGCGCCAGCAGCCAGAAAAGCGTGAGTGAGCAGTTCTTC
TRBJ2-2,18,TRBD1,NA,TRBV4-1,CASSRQSGTGGGTGELFF,TGCGCCAGCAGCAGACAGTCCGGGACAGGGGGCGGCACCGGGGAGCTGTTTTTT
TRBJ1-5,12,NA,once,TRBV7-9,CASSQGNQPQHF,TGTGCCAGCAGCCAGGGGAATCAGCCCCAGCATTTT
TRBJ1-6,16,NA,NA,TRBV21-1,CASSCPDRRYNSPLHF,TGTGCCAGCAGCTGCCCGGACAGGCGCTATAATTCACCCCTCCACTTT
TRBJ1-3,16,NA,NA,TRBV5-6,CASSLLTGSSGNTIYF,TGTGCCAGCAGCTTACTGACAGGAAGCTCTGGAAACACCATATATTTT
TRBJ2-1,16,TRBD2,NA,TRBV7-6,CASSSLAGSSYNEQFF,TGTGCCAGCAGCTCCCTAGCGGGAAGCTCCTACAATGAGCAGTTCTTC
TRBJ1-5,14,TRBD1,NA,TRBV15,CATSSGQGNQPQHF,TGTGCCACCAGCAGCGGACAGGGTAATCAGCCCCAGCATTTT
TRBJ2-1,16,TRBD2,NA,TRBV5-1,CASSLTSGSSYNEQFF,TGCGCCAGCAGCCTGACTAGCGGGAGCTCCTACAATGAGCAGTTCTTC
TRBJ2-1,14,TRBD1,NA,TRBV5-1,CASSLQGTLNEQFF,TGCGCCAGCAGCTTACAGGGGACATTAAATGAGCAGTTCTTC
TRBJ2-7,14,TRBD1,NA,TRBV5-1,CASSQTGGNYEQYF,TGCGCCAGCAGCCAGACAGGGGGAAACTACGAGCAGTACTTC